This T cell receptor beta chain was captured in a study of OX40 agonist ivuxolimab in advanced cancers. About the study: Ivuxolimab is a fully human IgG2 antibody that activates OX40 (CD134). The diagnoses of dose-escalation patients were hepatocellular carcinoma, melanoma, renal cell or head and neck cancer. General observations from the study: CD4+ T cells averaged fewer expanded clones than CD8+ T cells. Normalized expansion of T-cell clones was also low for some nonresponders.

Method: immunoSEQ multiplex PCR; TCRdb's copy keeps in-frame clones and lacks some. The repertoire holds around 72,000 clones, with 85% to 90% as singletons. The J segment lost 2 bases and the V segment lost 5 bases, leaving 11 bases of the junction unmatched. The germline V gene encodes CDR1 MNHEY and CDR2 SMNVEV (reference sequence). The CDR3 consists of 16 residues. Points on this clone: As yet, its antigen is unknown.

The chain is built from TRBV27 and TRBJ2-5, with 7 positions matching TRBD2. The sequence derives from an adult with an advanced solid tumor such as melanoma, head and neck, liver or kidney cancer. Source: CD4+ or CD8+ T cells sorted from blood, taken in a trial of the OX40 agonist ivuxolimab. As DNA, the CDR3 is TGTGCCAGCAGTCCGACCGCGGGGGAGAGGCAAGAGACCCAGTACTTC. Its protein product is CASSPTAGERQETQYF.